Given below is one TCR beta chain in context. The antigen remains undetermined. The investigators sampled blood at baseline, at cycle 4 day 1, and at cycle 7 day 1. CDR1 and CDR2 from the germline V gene are KGHSH and LQKENI. The CDR3 is made up of 15 amino acids. V lost 0 bases and J lost 6; bases outside the gene matches: 4. This table comes from immunoSEQ multiplex PCR, and its TCRdb copy is limited to in-frame clones, with some not included. The repertoire has 60,000 to 75,000 clones, roughly 83% of them found once; the top ten carry roughly 1.4%. The source of the sample is a study of OX40 agonist ivuxolimab in advanced cancers. Broader study findings: Clones of CD4+ and CD8+ blood T cells grew by week 6 at doses of 0.1 to 3.0 mg/kg.

Here the sequenced sample was CD4+ or CD8+ T cells sorted from blood, taken in a trial of the OX40 agonist ivuxolimab. The J gene is TRBJ1-5, the V gene TRBV18; TRBD1 agrees at 8 bases. This clonotype was sampled from an adult with an advanced solid tumor such as melanoma, head and neck, liver or kidney cancer. Here the CDR3 DNA reads TGTGCCAGCTCACCACCAGGACAGGGAGGTCAGCCCCAGCATTTT. Its protein is CASSPPGQGGQPQHF.